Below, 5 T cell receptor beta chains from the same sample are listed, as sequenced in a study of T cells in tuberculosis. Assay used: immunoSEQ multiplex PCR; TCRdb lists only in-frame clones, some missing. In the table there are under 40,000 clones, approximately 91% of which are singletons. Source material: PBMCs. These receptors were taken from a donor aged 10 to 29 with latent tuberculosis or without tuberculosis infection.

The CDR3 sequence is CASGRRDSSYEQYF. CDR3 bases: TGTGCCAGCGGTAGACGGGACAGCTCCTACGAGCAGTACTTC. The V and J genes are TRBV6-5 and TRBJ2-7; TRBD1 matches 7 bases. With V trimmed by 8 bases and J by 0 bases, 7 bases remained unmatched. Germline CDR1 and CDR2: MNHEY and SVGAGI. This CDR3 is 14 amino acids long.

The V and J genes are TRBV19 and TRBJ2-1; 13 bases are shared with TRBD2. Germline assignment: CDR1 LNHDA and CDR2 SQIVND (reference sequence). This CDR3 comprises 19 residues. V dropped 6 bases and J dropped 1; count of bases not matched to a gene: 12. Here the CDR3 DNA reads TGTGCCAGTAGCCAAACTGGGACTAGCGGGATTCTTTCCTACAATGAGCAGTTCTTC. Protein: CASSQTGTSGILSYNEQFF.

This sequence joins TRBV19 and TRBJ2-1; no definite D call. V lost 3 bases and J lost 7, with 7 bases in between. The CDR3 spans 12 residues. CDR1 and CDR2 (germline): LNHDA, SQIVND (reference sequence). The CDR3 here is CASSIPHNEQFF. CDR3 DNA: TGTGCCAGTAGTATCCCCCATAATGAGCAGTTCTTC.

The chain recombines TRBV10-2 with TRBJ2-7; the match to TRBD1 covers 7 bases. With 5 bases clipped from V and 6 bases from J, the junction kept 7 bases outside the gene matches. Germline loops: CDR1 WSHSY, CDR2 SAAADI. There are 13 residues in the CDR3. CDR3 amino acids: CASSRGQALEQYF. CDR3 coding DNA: TGCGCCAGCAGTCGTGGACAGGCCCTCGAGCAGTACTTC.

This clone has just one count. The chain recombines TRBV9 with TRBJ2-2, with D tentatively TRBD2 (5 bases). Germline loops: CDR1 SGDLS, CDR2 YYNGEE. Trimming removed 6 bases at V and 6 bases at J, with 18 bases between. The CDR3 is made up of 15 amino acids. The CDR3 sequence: CASKGGLPTPGELFF. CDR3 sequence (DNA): TGTGCCAGCAAAGGTGGACTTCCCACACCCGGGGAGCTGTTTTTT.